The entry below gives a single T cell receptor (beta chain) sequence along with its context. As yet, its antigen is unknown. This record belongs to a study of T cells after yellow fever vaccination. Study-wide findings and caveats: Among primary-vaccination clones, most reappeared after the booster, at roughly 95% for CD4 and more than 75% for CD8. FACS-sorted repertoires could harbor abundant contaminating bulk-population clonotypes. Only a minor proportion of clonotypes was detected across both CD4 and CD8 compartments.

Conversion of TCR transcripts into cDNA relied on 5'RACE template switching, which added a universal primer site and UMIs. TCRdb fed the 5' RACE reads into MiXCR, producing one record per CDR3 protein. The sample shows a few hundred thousand distinct CDR3 sequences, roughly a sixth of them seen only once. Per the germline V gene, CDR1 is DFQATT and CDR2 is SNEGSKA (reference sequence). V was shortened by 0 bases and J by 5 bases, with 10 bases between the two germline ends. The CDR3 totals 13 residues. The source of this sequence is a man aged 18 to 29 who received the YFV17D yellow fever vaccine. Sample: PBMCs, taken about 5 days after the first yellow fever vaccination. The rearrangement links TRBV20-1 to TRBJ1-1; D call uncertain. CDR3 sequence (DNA): TGCAGTGCTAGAGAACACGGGAGAACTGAAGCTTTCTTT. Its protein product is CSAREHGRTEAFF.